This T cell receptor beta chain appears in the sequencing data of a study of T cells after yellow fever vaccination. At least ten counts were recorded for this clonotype. The CDR3 spans 15 residues. V shed 6 bases, J shed 0 bases, and the junction held 9 bases outside the gene matches. CDR1 DFQATT and CDR2 SNEGSKA come from the germline V gene (reference sequence). TCRdb re-derived calls from the 5' RACE reads in MiXCR, one entry per CDR3 protein. The sample lists approximately 15,000 distinct CDR3 sequences; 7.3% were seen once. Sequenced here: PBMCs, either bulk or a sorted T-cell subset (CD4+, CD8+, memory, or dextramer-sorted; not recorded which), sampled on the day of the yellow fever booster vaccination. The chain joins TRBV20-1 to TRBJ2-3, with 7 bases matching TRBD1. The receptor was derived from a man younger than 35 who received the YFV17D yellow fever vaccine. CDR3 residues: CSAGTVLLSTDTQYF. DNA of the CDR3: TGCAGTGCAGGGACAGTTTTACTAAGCACAGATACGCAGTATTTT.